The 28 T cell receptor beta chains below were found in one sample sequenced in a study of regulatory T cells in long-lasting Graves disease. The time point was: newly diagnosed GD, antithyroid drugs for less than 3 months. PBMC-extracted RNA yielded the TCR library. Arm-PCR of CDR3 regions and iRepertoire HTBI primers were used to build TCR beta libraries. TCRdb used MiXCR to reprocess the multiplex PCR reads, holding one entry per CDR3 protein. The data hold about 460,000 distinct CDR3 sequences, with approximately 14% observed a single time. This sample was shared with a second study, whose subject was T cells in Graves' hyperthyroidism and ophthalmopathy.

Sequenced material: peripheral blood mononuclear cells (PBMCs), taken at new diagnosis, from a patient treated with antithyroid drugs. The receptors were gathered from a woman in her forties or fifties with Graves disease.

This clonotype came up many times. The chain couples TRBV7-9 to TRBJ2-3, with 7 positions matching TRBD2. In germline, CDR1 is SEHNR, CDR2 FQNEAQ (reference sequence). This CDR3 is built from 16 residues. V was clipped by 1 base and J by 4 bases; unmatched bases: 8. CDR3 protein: CASSLVGLGDADTQYF. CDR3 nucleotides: TGTGCCAGCAGCTTAGTCGGACTAGGTGATGCAGATACGCAGTATTTT.

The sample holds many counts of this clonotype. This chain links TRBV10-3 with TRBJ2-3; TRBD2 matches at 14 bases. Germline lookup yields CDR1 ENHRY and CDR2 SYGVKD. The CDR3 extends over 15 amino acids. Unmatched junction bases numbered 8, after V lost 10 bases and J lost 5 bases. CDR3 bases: TGTGCCAACAGACTAGCGGGAGGGCCCGTAGATACGCAGTATTTT. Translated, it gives CANRLAGGPVDTQYF.

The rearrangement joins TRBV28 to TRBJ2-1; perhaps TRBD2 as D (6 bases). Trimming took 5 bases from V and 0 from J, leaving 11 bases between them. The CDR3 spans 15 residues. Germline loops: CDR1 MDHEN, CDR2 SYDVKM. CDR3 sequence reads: CASSNGGSSYNEQFF. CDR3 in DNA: TGTGCCAGCAGTAATGGAGGGAGCTCCTACAATGAGCAGTTCTTC.

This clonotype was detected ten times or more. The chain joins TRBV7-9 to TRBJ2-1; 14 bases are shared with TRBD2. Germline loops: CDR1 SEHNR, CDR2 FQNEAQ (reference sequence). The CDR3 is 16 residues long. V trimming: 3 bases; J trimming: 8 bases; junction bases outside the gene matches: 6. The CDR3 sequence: CASSLTSGRAIDEQFF. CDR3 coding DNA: TGTGCCAGCAGCTTGACTAGCGGGAGGGCCATCGATGAGCAGTTCTTC.

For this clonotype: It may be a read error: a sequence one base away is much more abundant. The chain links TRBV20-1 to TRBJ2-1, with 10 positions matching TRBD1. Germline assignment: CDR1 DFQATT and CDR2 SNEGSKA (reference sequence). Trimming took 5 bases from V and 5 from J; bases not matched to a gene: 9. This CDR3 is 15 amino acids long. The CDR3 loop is CSARLGTGVHNEQFF. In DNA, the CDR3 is TGCAGTGCTCGACTCGGGACAGGGGTACACAATGAGCAGTTCTTC.

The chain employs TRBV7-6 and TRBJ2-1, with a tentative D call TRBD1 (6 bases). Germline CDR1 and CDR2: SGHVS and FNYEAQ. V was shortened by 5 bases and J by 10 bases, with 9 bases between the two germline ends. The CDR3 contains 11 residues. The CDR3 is CASSQTGEQFF. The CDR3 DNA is TGTGCCAGCAGCCAAACAGGGGAGCAGTTCTTC.

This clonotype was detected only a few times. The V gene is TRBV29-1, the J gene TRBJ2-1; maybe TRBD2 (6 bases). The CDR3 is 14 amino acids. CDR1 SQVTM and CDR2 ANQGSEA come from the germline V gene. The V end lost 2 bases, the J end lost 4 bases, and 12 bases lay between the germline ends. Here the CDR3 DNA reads TGCAGCGTTGAATGGGGGGATGAGTACAATGAGCAGTTCTTC. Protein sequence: CSVEWGDEYNEQFF.

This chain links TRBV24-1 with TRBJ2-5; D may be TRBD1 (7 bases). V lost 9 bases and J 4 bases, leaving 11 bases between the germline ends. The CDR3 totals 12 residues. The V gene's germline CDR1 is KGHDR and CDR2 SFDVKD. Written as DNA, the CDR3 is TGTGCCACCCAGGGGGGCACAGAGACCCAGTACTTC. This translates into CATQGGTETQYF.

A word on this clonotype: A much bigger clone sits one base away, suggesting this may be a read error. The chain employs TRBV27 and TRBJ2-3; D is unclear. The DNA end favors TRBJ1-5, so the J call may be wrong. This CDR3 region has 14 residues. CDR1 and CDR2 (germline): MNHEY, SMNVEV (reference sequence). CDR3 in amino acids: CASSLIGLPDTQHF. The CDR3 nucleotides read TGTGCCAGCAGTTTAATAGGGTTGCCAGATACGCAGCATTTT.

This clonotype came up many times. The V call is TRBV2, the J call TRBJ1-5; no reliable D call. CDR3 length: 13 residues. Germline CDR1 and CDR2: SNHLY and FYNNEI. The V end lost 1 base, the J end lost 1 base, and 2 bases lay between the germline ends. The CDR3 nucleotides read TGTGCCAGCAGTGAAGAGAGCAATCAGCCCCAGCATTTT. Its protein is CASSEESNQPQHF.

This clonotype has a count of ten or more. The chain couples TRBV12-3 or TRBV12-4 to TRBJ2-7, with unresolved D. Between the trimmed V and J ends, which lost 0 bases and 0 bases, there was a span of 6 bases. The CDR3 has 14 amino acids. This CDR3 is CASSLAIDSYEQYF. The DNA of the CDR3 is TGTGCCAGCAGTTTAGCGATCGACTCCTACGAGCAGTACTTC.

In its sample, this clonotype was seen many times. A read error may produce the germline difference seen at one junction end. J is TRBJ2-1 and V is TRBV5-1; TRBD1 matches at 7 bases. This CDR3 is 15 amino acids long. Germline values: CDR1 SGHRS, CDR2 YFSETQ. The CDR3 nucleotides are TGTGCCAGCAGCCTGGGACAGAGCTCCTACAATGAGCAGTTCTTC. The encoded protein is CASSLGQSSYNEQFF. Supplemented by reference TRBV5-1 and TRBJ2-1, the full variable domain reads KAGVTQTPRYLIKTRGQQVTLSCSPISGHRSVSWYQQTPGQGLQFLFEYFSETQRNKGNFPGRFSGRQFSNSRSEMNVSTLELGDSALYLCASSLGQSSYNEQFFGPGTRLTVL.

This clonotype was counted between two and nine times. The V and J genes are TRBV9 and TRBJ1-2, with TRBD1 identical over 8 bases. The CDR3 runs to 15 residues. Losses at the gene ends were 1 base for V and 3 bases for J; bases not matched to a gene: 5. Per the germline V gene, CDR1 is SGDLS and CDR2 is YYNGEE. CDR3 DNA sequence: TGTGCCAGCAGCGTAAGATCGACAGGGGACTATGGCTACACCTTC. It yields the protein CASSVRSTGDYGYTF.

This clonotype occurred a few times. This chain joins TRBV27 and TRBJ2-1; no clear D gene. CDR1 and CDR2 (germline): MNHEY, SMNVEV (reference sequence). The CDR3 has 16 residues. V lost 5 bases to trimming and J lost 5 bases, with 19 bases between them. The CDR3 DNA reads TGTGCCAGCAGTACCCTTCCAGAGGCGTACCACAATGAGCAGTTCTTC. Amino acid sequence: CASSTLPEAYHNEQFF.

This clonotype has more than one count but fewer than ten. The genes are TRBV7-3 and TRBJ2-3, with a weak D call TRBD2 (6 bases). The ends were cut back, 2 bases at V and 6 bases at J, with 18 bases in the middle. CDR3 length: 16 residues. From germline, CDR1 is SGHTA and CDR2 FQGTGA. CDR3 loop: CASSLGSGVGLDTQYF. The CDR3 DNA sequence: TGTGCCAGCAGCTTAGGGTCGGGAGTAGGTTTGGATACGCAGTATTTT.

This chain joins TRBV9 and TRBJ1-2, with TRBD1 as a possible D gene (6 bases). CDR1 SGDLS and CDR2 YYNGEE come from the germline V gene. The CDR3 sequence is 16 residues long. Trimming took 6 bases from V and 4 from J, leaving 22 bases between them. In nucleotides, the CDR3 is TGTGCCAGCACCGCGGCTCCCGGGACACCGAGCTATGGCTACACCTTC. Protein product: CASTAAPGTPSYGYTF.

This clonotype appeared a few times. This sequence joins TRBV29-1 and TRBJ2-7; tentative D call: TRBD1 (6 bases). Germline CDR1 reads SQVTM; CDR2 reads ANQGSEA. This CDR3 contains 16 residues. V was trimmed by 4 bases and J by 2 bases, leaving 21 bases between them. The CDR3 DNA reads TGCAGCGTTGCCGTCTTTCCGGTGACAGGTACCTACGAGCAGTACTTC. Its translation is CSVAVFPVTGTYEQYF.

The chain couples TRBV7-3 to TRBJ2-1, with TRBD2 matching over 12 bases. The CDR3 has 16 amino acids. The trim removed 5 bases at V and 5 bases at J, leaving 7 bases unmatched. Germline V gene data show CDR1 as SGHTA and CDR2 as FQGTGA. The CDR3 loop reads CASSTPGLAGHNEQFF. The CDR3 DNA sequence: TGTGCCAGCAGCACCCCAGGACTAGCGGGACACAATGAGCAGTTCTTC.

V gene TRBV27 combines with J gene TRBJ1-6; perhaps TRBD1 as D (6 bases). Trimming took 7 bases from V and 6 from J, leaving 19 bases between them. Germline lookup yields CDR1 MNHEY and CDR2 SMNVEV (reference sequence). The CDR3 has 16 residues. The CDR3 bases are TGTGCCAGCAAGTTGCAAGGAGGGGGAGGTAATTCACCCCTCCACTTT. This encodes CASKLQGGGGNSPLHF.

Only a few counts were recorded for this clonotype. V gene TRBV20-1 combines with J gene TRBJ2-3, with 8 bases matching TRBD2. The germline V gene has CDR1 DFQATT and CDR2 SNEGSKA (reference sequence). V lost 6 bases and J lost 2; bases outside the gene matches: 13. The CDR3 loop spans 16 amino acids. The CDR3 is CSALKETGGVTDTQYF. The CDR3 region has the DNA TGCAGTGCCCTAAAGGAAACGGGAGGGGTCACAGATACGCAGTATTTT.

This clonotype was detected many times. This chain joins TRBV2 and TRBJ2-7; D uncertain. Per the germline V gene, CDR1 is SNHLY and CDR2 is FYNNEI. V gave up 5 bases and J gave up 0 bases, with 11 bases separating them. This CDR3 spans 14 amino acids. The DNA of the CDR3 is TGTGCCAGCAGTTTTTTCAGGTACTCCTACGAGCAGTACTTC. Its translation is CASSFFRYSYEQYF.

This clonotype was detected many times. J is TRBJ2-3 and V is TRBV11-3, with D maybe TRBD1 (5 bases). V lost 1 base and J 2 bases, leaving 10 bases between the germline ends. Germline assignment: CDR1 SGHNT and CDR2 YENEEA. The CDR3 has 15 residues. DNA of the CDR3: TGTGCCAGCAGCTTAGGGGGCGCCCCCACAGATACGCAGTATTTT. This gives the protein CASSLGGAPTDTQYF.

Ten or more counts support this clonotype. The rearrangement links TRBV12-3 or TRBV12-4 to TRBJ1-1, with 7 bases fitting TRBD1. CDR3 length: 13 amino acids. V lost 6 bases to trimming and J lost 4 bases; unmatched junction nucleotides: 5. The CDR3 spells CASSDRVGTEAFF. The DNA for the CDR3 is TGTGCCAGCAGCGACAGGGTTGGCACTGAAGCTTTCTTT.

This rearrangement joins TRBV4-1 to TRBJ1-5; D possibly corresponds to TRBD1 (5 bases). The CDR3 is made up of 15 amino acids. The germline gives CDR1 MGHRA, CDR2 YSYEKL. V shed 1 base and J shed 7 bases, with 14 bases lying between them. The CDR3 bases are TGCGCCAGCAGCCAAGTGGCCGGGGCGTCGCAGCCCCAGCATTTT. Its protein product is CASSQVAGASQPQHF.

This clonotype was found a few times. CDR3 DNA sequence: TGTGCCAGCAGCGGAGGACTAGCGTATTTGTTCGAGCAGTACTTC. This gives the protein CASSGGLAYLFEQYF. The chain joins TRBV2 to TRBJ2-7; 9 bases map to TRBD2. V lost 6 bases to trimming and J lost 6 bases; unmatched junction nucleotides: 12. The CDR3 consists of 15 residues. From germline, CDR1 is SNHLY and CDR2 FYNNEI.

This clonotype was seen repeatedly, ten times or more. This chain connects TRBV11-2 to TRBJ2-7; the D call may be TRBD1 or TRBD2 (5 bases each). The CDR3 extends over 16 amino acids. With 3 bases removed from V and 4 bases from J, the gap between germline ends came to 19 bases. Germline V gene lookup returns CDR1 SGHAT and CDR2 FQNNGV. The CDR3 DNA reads TGTGCCAGCAGCTTTTTTTTGGCTTTCGAGGGGTACGAGCAGTACTTC. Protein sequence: CASSFFLAFEGYEQYF. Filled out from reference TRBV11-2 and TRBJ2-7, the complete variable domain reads EAGVAQSPRYKIIEKRQSVAFWCNPISGHATLYWYQQILGQGPKLLIQFQNNGVVDDSQLPKDRFSAERLKGVDSTLKIQPAKLEDSAVYLCASSFFLAFEGYEQYFGPGTRLTVT.

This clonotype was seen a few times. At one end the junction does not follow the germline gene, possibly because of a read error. Written as DNA, the CDR3 is TGTGCCCGCAGCTTAGCCGGCCTGGCGTATGGCTACACCTTC. This gives the protein CARSLAGLAYGYTF. The rearrangement links TRBV7-9 to TRBJ1-2, with no clear D. Germline V lookup: CDR1 SEHNR, CDR2 FQNEAQ (reference sequence). The CDR3 totals 14 residues. The whole variable domain, filled in from reference TRBV7-9 and TRBJ1-2, reads DTGVSQNPRHKITKRGQNVTFRCDPISEHNRLYWYRQTLGQGPEFLTYFQNEAQLEKSRLLSDRFSAERPKGSFSTLEIQRTEQGDSAMYLCARSLAGLAYGYTFGSGTRLTVV.

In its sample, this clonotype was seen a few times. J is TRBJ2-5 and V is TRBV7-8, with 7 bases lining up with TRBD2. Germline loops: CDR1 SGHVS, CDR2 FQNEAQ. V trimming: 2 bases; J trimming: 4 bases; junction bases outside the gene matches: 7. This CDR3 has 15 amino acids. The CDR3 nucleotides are TGTGCCAGCAGCTTATCGAGCGGGATTGTAGAGACCCAGTACTTC. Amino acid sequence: CASSLSSGIVETQYF.